This T cell receptor (beta chain) was recovered during a study of prognosis after radiotherapy for stage I lung cancer. Overall study context: Enrolled patients had stage I non-small cell lung cancer and entered the cohort between 2018 and 2019.

General study points: Post-treatment Shannon entropy following stereotactic body radiation therapy was lower among patients who developed distant metastases. The tumor specificity of expanded TCR clones remained undetermined.

No patient had prior chemotherapy, radiotherapy or other malignancies, and all were node-negative on CT and PET/CT. In regard to this clonotype: Its specificity is not known.

From genomic DNA, two-round multiplex PCR was used to amplify TCR beta CDR3. Primers specific to each TRBV and TRBJ gene were used in first-round PCR. One entry per CDR3 protein results from TCRdb running MiXCR on the multiplex PCR reads. This repertoire shows around 29,000 distinct CDR3 sequences, roughly 50% found once; its top ten account for under 15%. The CDR3 sequence is 12 residues long. CDR1 SGHTA and CDR2 FQGNSA come from the germline V gene. Between the trimmed V and J ends, which lost 9 bases and 4 bases, there was a span of 13 bases. Source: PBMCs, taken before or after stereotactic body radiation therapy (not recorded which). This TCR was recovered from a donor over 45 with non-small cell lung cancer. The chain links TRBV7-2 to TRBJ2-7; D possibly corresponds to TRBD2 (6 bases). CDR3 nucleotide sequence: TGTGCCAGAAGACTAGGGGCTTACGAGCAGTACTTC. It encodes CARRLGAYEQYF.